This is a list of T cell receptor beta chains from one sample in a study of blood T cells in healthy people across ages. TCRdb ran MiXCR on the 5' RACE reads and lists one entry per CDR3 protein. The table lists more than 800,000 distinct CDR3 sequences, more than 40% of them singletons. The specimen sequenced was blood. All receptors derive from a woman aged 55 to 70 in good health. The CDR3 runs from the conserved cysteine through the conserved F or W. Each record gives: D gene, J gene, clone size, CDR3 length, V gene, CDR3 protein, CDR3 DNA. D genes are given only for firm matches. Clone sizes are given selectively: once, few, many, or a class where the clone is expanded.

- TRBJ2-5 - 18 TRBV6-5 CASSYFSFGGPAGETQYF TGTGCCAGCAGTTACTTTTCTTTTGGCGGGCCGGCGGGGGAGACCCAGTACTTC
- TRBJ2-1 - 19 TRBV19 CASSILIVPAGVGSNEQFF TGTGCCAGTAGTATTCTTATAGTTCCTGCAGGGGTAGGGTCCAATGAGCAGTTCTTC
TRBD2 TRBJ2-7 - 16 TRBV18 CASSTNRASGSHEQYF TGTGCCAGCTCGACCAATCGGGCTAGCGGGAGCCACGAGCAGTACTTC
- TRBJ2-1 few 13 TRBV2 CASIGLGINEQFF TGTGCCAGCATAGGTTTAGGGATTAATGAGCAGTTCTTC
- TRBJ2-5 - 13 TRBV20-1 CSAGNVAQGTQYF TGCAGTGCTGGAAACGTAGCCCAGGGGACCCAGTACTTC
TRBD2 TRBJ2-3 - 17 TRBV7-3 CASSSQSLAACTDTQYF TGTGCCAGCAGCTCGCAGTCCCTAGCGGCTTGCACAGATACGCAGTATTTT
- TRBJ1-2 - 11 TRBV9 CASSTTAGYTF TGTGCCAGCAGCACGACGGCCGGCTACACCTTC
- TRBJ2-6 few 17 TRBV9 CASSVDPTTSGANVLTF TGTGCCAGCAGCGTAGATCCTACAACCTCTGGGGCCAACGTCCTGACTTTC
- TRBJ2-5 - 13 TRBV11-2 CASSLGPLRTQYF TGTGCCAGCAGCTTAGGCCCCTTGAGGACCCAGTACTTC
TRBD2 TRBJ2-3 - 14 TRBV7-9 CASGGLAGSDTQYF TGTGCCAGCGGCGGACTAGCGGGATCAGATACGCAGTATTTT
TRBD2 TRBJ2-5 - 13 TRBV29-1 CSVGVPGGETQYF TGCAGCGTCGGGGTCCCGGGAGGAGAGACCCAGTACTTC
TRBD1 TRBJ2-7 - 16 TRBV10-3 CAISKSSRDRAYEQYF TGTGCCATCAGTAAATCTAGCCGGGACAGAGCCTACGAGCAGTACTTC
- TRBJ1-2 few 16 TRBV4-1 CASSLVGQGDNYGYTF TGCGCCAGCAGCCTCGTGGGGCAGGGTGATAACTATGGCTACACCTTC
- TRBJ2-3 many 11 TRBV7-2 CASSFRDTQYF TGTGCCAGCAGCTTCCGAGATACGCAGTATTTT
- TRBJ2-1 - 14 TRBV29-1 CSDTPGLSIPGQFF TGCAGCGATACACCGGGACTCTCTATCCCGGGGCAGTTCTTC
- TRBJ1-2 - 13 TRBV27 CASSPAGNYGYTF TGTGCCAGCAGTCCAGCCGGGAACTATGGCTACACCTTC
TRBD2 TRBJ2-5 - 16 TRBV3-1 CASSPGLAGGWGEQYF TGTGCCAGCAGCCCGGGACTAGCGGGAGGGTGGGGTGAGCAGTACTTC
- TRBJ2-7 few 12 TRBV10-3 CAISENSYEQYF TGTGCCATCAGTGAGAACTCCTACGAGCAGTACTTC
- TRBJ2-7 - 17 TRBV4-1 CASSQGSGRDRSYEQYF TGCGCCAGCAGCCAAGGCTCCGGGCGGGACCGCTCCTACGAGCAGTACTTC
- TRBJ1-5 few 13 TRBV10-3 CAISSWGDQPQHF TGTGCCATCAGTAGTTGGGGGGATCAGCCCCAGCATTTT
- TRBJ1-4 - 19 TRBV6-1 CASTLSGRPRSGTYEKLFF TGTGCCAGCACCCTCAGTGGTAGGCCCCGATCCGGGACATATGAAAAACTGTTTTTT
- TRBJ1-1 few 13 TRBV7-3 CASSTQPNTEAFF TGTGCCAGCAGCACACAGCCGAACACTGAAGCTTTCTTT
TRBD1 TRBJ2-7 - 16 TRBV18 CASSPRDRVYSYEQYF TGTGCCAGCTCACCGAGGGACAGGGTGTATTCCTACGAGCAGTACTTC
- TRBJ2-7 - 12 TRBV28 CASSIRTYEQYF TGTGCCAGCAGCATCCGCACCTACGAGCAGTACTTC
TRBD1 TRBJ1-3 - 17 TRBV4-1 CASPQIPGTGGRNTIYF TGCGCCAGCCCTCAAATTCCCGGGACAGGGGGCCGAAACACCATATATTTT
- TRBJ1-1 few 18 TRBV4-2 CASSHGSVESGADTEAFF TGTGCCAGCAGCCACGGTTCAGTTGAATCAGGAGCAGACACTGAAGCTTTCTTT
TRBD1 TRBJ2-1 - 14 TRBV5-1 CASSLGRGRGEQFF TGCGCCAGCAGCTTGGGCAGGGGGCGCGGTGAGCAGTTCTTC
- TRBJ2-5 - 14 TRBV5-1 CASTTAYSWETQYF TGCGCCAGCACCACCGCGTACTCCTGGGAGACCCAGTACTTC
- TRBJ2-1 few 15 TRBV5-1 CASSLAAGAYNEQFF TGTGCCAGCAGCTTAGCAGCGGGTGCCTACAATGAGCAGTTCTTC
TRBD1 TRBJ2-7 - 14 TRBV10-1 CASSKQGENYEQYF TGCGCCAGCAGTAAACAGGGGGAAAACTACGAGCAGTACTTC
- TRBJ1-2 - 14 TRBV21-1 CASSKREREDGYTF TGTGCCAGCAGCAAGAGGGAAAGGGAAGACGGCTACACCTTC
TRBD2 TRBJ2-7 - 16 TRBV6-5 CASRNLGLAGSYEQYF TGTGCCAGCAGGAACCTGGGACTAGCGGGATCCTACGAGCAGTACTTC
TRBD2 TRBJ2-3 - 15 TRBV15 CATSVQRTSRDTQYF TGTGCCACCAGCGTCCAGCGGACTAGCAGAGATACGCAGTATTTT
TRBD2 TRBJ2-7 - 19 TRBV13 CASSLVGHVATSGSYEQYF TGTGCCAGCAGCTTAGTCGGACACGTGGCGACTAGCGGCTCCTACGAGCAGTACTTC
TRBD2 TRBJ2-7 - 15 TRBV10-3 CAISESLAGSGEQYF TGTGCCATCAGTGAGAGTCTAGCGGGATCTGGCGAGCAGTACTTC
TRBD2 TRBJ2-1 - 15 TRBV7-7 CASSTSDSSYNEQFF TGTGCCAGCAGCACTAGCGATAGCTCCTACAATGAGCAGTTCTTC
- TRBJ2-3 - 13 TRBV11-2 CASSLDQRDTRYF TGTGCCAGCAGCTTAGATCAAAGAGATACGCGGTATTTT
TRBD1 TRBJ1-2 few 15 TRBV4-1 CASSQDATGQDGYTF TGCGCCAGCAGCCAAGATGCGACAGGGCAAGATGGCTACACCTTC
TRBD2 TRBJ2-7 - 15 TRBV29-1 CSVEGLAGPPYEQYF TGCAGCGTTGAGGGACTAGCGGGACCCCCCTACGAGCAGTACTTC
- TRBJ2-1 - 12 TRBV6-6 CASRRLDHEQFF TGTGCCAGCAGGCGACTAGACCATGAGCAGTTCTTC
TRBD2 TRBJ2-5 few 21 TRBV27 CASRGTGDGPGLAGLRETQYF TGTGCCAGCAGAGGAACAGGGGACGGGCCGGGACTAGCGGGACTGAGAGAGACCCAGTACTTC
TRBD2 TRBJ2-7 few 18 TRBV5-1 CASSLDREMSAGDYEQYF TGCGCCAGCAGCTTGGACAGGGAGATGTCAGCGGGAGACTACGAGCAGTACTTC
TRBD2 TRBJ2-3 - 16 TRBV4-2 CASSHTSGGITDTQYF TGTGCCAGCAGCCATACTAGCGGGGGAATCACAGATACGCAGTATTTT
- TRBJ2-1 - 14 TRBV29-1 CSVEALRDYNEQFF TGCAGCGTTGAAGCGTTGCGGGACTACAATGAGCAGTTCTTC
- TRBJ1-2 - 15 TRBV7-9 CASTTDRNLDYGYTF TGTGCCAGCACTACTGACAGAAACCTTGACTATGGCTACACCTTC
- TRBJ1-6 - 15 TRBV20-1 CSARKGGAYNSPLHF TGCAGTGCTAGGAAGGGGGGTGCCTATAATTCACCCCTCCACTTT
- TRBJ2-7 - 14 TRBV12-3/TRBV12-4 CASSFFNGNNEQYF TGTGCCAGCAGTTTTTTTAACGGGAACAATGAGCAGTACTTC
- TRBJ2-3 few 13 TRBV4-2 CASSQDNGDTQYF TGTGCCAGCAGCCAAGATAACGGAGATACGCAGTATTTT
- TRBJ2-6 few 15 TRBV2 CASSKRASGANVLTF TGTGCCAGCAGCAAGAGGGCCTCTGGGGCCAACGTCCTGACTTTC
TRBD1 TRBJ2-1 - 16 TRBV12-3/TRBV12-4 CASSPPGQGSLTKQFF TGTGCCAGCAGTCCTCCCGGACAGGGGTCTCTTACGAAGCAGTTCTTC
TRBD2 TRBJ2-1 - 13 TRBV19 CASSSRTSSEQFF TGTGCCAGTAGTTCCCGGACTAGCTCTGAGCAGTTCTTC
- TRBJ2-1 few 12 TRBV5-5 CASRQINNEQFF TGTGCCAGCAGACAGATCAACAATGAGCAGTTCTTC